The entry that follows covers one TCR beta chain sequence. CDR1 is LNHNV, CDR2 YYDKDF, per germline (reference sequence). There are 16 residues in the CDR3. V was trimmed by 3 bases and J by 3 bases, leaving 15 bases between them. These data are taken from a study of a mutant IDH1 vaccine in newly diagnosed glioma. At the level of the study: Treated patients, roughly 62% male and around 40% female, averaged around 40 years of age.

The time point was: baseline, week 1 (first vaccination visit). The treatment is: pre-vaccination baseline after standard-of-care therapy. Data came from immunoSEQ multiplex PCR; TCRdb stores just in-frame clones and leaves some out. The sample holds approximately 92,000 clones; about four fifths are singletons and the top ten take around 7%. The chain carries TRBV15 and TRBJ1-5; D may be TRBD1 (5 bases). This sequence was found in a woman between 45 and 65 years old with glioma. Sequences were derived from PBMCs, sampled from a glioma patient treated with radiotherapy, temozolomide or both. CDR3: CATSRGPMYSNQPQHF. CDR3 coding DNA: TGTGCCACCAGCAGGGGACCGATGTACTCCAATCAGCCCCAGCATTTT.